The source of this TCR beta chain is a study of patients and donors after allogeneic stem cell transplantation. TCRdb re-derived calls from the RT-PCR reads in MiXCR, one entry per CDR3 protein. The data hold over 350,000 distinct CDR3 sequences, with under 20% observed a single time. Specimen: blood, either unsorted or a sorted T cell fraction (not recorded which). This sequence was found in a human donor who was either an allogeneic HSCT recipient or a stem cell or donor lymphocyte infusion donor (not recorded which). It is not recorded whose cells these are; they may come from a transplant donor.

DNA of the CDR3: TGTGCCAGCAGAAACAGGGAAGCGGGGGAGCAGTACTTC. Translated, it gives CASRNREAGEQYF. The V gene is TRBV6-6, the J gene TRBJ2-7; D might be TRBD2 (7 bases). The CDR3 covers 13 residues. Trimming took off 6 bases at V and 7 bases at J, with 16 bases between the two ends. Germline assignment: CDR1 MNHNY and CDR2 SVGAGI (reference sequence).